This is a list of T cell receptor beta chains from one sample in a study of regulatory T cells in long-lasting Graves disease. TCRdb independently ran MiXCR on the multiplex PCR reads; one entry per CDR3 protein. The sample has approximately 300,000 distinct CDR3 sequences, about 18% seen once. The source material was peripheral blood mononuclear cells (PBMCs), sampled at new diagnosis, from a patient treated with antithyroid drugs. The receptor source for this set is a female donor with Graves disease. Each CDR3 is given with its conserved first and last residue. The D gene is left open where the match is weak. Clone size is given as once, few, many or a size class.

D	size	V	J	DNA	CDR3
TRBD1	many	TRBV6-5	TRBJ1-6	TGTGCCAGCAGTTACTGGACCGGGACAGGGGACTCACCCCTCCACTTT	CASSYWTGTGDSPLHF
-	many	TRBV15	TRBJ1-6	TGTGCCAGCAGCTGGACAGTTAATTCACCCCTCCACTTT	CASSWTVNSPLHF
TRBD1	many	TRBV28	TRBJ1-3	TGTGCCAGCAGCTATCAATACGGGACAGGGTGGGACACCATATATTTT	CASSYQYGTGWDTIYF
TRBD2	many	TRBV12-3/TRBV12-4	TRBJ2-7	TGTGCCAGCAGCCTAGCGGGAAGAGCGCGTGAGCAGTACTTC	CASSLAGRAREQYF
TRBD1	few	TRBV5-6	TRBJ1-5	TGTGCCAGCAGCTTATGGACAGGGAATCAGCCCCAGCATTTT	CASSLWTGNQPQHF
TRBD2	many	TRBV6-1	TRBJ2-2	TGTGCCAGCAGCTGGACTAGCGGATCCAACACCGGGGAGCTGTTTTTT	CASSWTSGSNTGELFF
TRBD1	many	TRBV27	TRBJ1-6	TGTGCCAGCAGCCGGGGACAGCTTAATTCACCCCTCCACTTT	CASSRGQLNSPLHF
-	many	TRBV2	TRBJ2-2	TGTGCCAGCAGTGAATTGGTGAACACCGGGGAGCTGTTTTTT	CASSELVNTGELFF
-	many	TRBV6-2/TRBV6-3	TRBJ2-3	TGTGCCAGCACTCACACAGATACGCAGTATTTT	CASTHTDTQYF
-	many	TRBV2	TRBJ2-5	TGTGCCAGCAGTGAAGCGAGGACGAGACGAGAGACCCAGTACTTC	CASSEARTRRETQYF
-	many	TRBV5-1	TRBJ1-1	TGTGCCAGCAGCTTGGACAGAGAAGCTTTCTTT	CASSLDREAFF